These 26 T cell receptor beta chains share one sample of origin, sequenced in a study of shared clonotypes between healthy human individuals (dated by TCRdb to between 2020 and 2021). Receptors were amplified or captured by the immunoSEQ multiplex PCR assay. Not all clones reach the TCRdb copy of this immuneACCESS table, which keeps in-frame sequences only. Checked studies attribute under half of the gap to unresolved V genes and leave the rest unexplained. The sample contains approximately 2,000,000 clones, roughly 93% of them found a single time. The ten largest clones take up more than 1.5% of the sample. CD8 naive samples consisted of CD45RO-negative cells that were positively selected for CCR7, yielding a CD45RA+CCR7+ population without TemRA cells. The sequenced sample was naive CD8+ T cells from PBMCs. The sample's cell subset or site label, in plain terms: CD45RA+CCR7+. Receptors originate from a man in his late teens or twenties in good health. Some clones in this sample may be carry-over from other donors' samples.

DNA of the CDR3: TGTGCCAGCAGCTTGGGCCTCCCAGCTTACTACGAGCAGTACTTC. Amino acid sequence: CASSLGLPAYYEQYF. The gene calls are TRBV5-6 and TRBJ2-7; D is unresolved. Germline V gives CDR1 SGHDT, CDR2 YYEEEE. V lost 0 bases to trimming and J lost 3 bases, with 13 bases between them. The CDR3 has 15 amino acids.

This chain uses TRBV15 with TRBJ1-4; 12 nucleotides match TRBD1. The V gene end was trimmed by 5 bases and the J gene end by 8 bases; junction bases not matched to a gene: 6. The CDR3 is 15 amino acids. Germline V gene sequence: CDR1 LNHNV, CDR2 YYDKDF (reference sequence). The CDR3 DNA sequence: TGTGCCACCAGCCAGGGACAGGGGGCAGGGGAAAAACTGTTTTTT. This translates into CATSQGQGAGEKLFF.

This chain connects TRBV14 to TRBJ2-5, with D unclear. Trimming removed 0 bases from V and 5 bases from J, with 19 bases in between. The CDR3 has 17 amino acids. The germline V gene has CDR1 SGHDN and CDR2 FVKESK. The CDR3 region is CASSQDFGFQVRETQYF. The CDR3 DNA reads TGTGCCAGCAGCCAAGATTTCGGGTTCCAGGTCCGGGAGACCCAGTACTTC.

CDR3 nucleotides: TGTGCCAGCAGCCCCGGTGAGATGGGCTACGAGCAGTACTTC. It specifies CASSPGEMGYEQYF. The chain is built from TRBV7-6 and TRBJ2-7; D is ambiguous. V shed 5 bases and J shed 3 bases, with 14 bases lying between them. Germline V gene data show CDR1 as SGHVS and CDR2 as FNYEAQ. This CDR3 contains 14 residues.

The rearrangement uses TRBV27 and TRBJ2-3; TRBD2 agrees at 11 bases. The CDR3 loop spans 19 amino acids. Looked up from germline, CDR1 is MNHEY and CDR2 is SMNVEV (reference sequence). J lost 4 bases, V lost 6 bases, and 18 bases had no gene match. CDR3 bases: TGTGCCAGCAGCACCTCCTACGGCCCGGGACTAGCGGCTCCAGATACGCAGTATTTT. Translating it yields CASSTSYGPGLAAPDTQYF.

The chain combines TRBV29-1 with TRBJ2-7, with 8 bases fitting TRBD2. There are 12 residues in the CDR3. V was pared by 3 bases and J by 5 bases, with 3 bases of the junction left unmatched. Per the germline V gene, CDR1 is SQVTM and CDR2 is ANQGSEA. The CDR3 is CSVDGGAHEQYF. CDR3 bases: TGCAGCGTTGACGGGGGGGCCCACGAGCAGTACTTC.

The chain's CDR3 is CASSLEGQGADTQYF. CDR3 coding DNA: TGTGCCAGCAGTTTAGAGGGACAGGGTGCAGATACGCAGTATTTT. The V gene is TRBV27, the J gene TRBJ2-3, with 9 bases fitting TRBD1. The V segment lost 2 bases and the J segment 4 bases; nucleotides outside the gene matches: 4. This CDR3 region has 15 residues. Germline values: CDR1 MNHEY, CDR2 SMNVEV (reference sequence).

The V and J genes are TRBV5-6 and TRBJ2-7; D call uncertain. The CDR3 totals 14 residues. Germline V CDR1 and CDR2: SGHDT, YYEEEE. V was trimmed by 4 bases and J by 3 bases, leaving 14 bases between them. The CDR3 DNA sequence: TGTGCCAGCAGCCTGGCTAGTGAAGGCTACGAGCAGTACTTC. Translated, it gives CASSLASEGYEQYF. The entire variable domain, with the rest obtained from reference TRBV5-6 and TRBJ2-7, is as follows: DAGVTQSPTHLIKTRGQQVTLRCSPKSGHDTVSWYQQALGQGPQFIFQYYEEEERQRGNFPDRFSGHQFPNYSSELNVNALLLGDSALYLCASSLASEGYEQYFGPGTRLTVT.

The rearrangement links TRBV20-1 to TRBJ2-7; D unresolved. CDR3 length: 9 residues. Germline V lookup: CDR1 DFQATT, CDR2 SNEGSKA (reference sequence). V was trimmed by 5 bases and J by 5 bases, leaving 4 bases between them. The DNA of the CDR3 is TGCAGTGCTGAGAACGAGCAGTACTTC. Amino acids: CSAENEQYF.

This chain links TRBV6-6 with TRBJ2-5; D ambiguous. The V gene's germline CDR1 is MNHNY and CDR2 SVGAGI (reference sequence). Trimming took 0 bases from V and 3 from J, leaving 14 bases between them. This CDR3 spans 16 amino acids. The CDR3 DNA reads TGTGCCAGCAGTTACTCGACCAGACCAACAAAAGAGACCCAGTACTTC. Amino acid sequence: CASSYSTRPTKETQYF.

CDR3 DNA sequence: TGCGCCAGCAGCTTGTTCGGGGGTGTAGATGGCTACACCTTC. This encodes CASSLFGGVDGYTF. V is TRBV5-1 and J is TRBJ1-2, with a tentative D call TRBD1 (5 bases). V lost 1 base, J lost 6 bases, and 13 bases lay in between. This CDR3 is built from 14 residues. Germline assignment: CDR1 SGHRS and CDR2 YFSETQ.

This chain connects TRBV13 to TRBJ2-7, with 7 bases fitting TRBD2. CDR3 length: 16 residues. J lost 5 bases, V lost 1 base, and 11 bases had no gene match. The V gene's germline CDR1 is PRHDT and CDR2 FYEKMQ (reference sequence). CDR3: CASSLAHGGRTNEQYF. CDR3 coding DNA: TGTGCCAGCAGCTTAGCCCACGGCGGGAGAACGAACGAGCAGTACTTC.

This clone came up once. This sequence joins TRBV11-3 and TRBJ2-1; 11 positions agree with TRBD2. The V segment lost 4 bases and the J segment 10 bases; nucleotides outside the gene matches: 6. The CDR3 spans 14 residues. The germline V gene encodes CDR1 SGHNT and CDR2 YENEEA. CDR3: CASSSGTSGWEQFF. The CDR3 coding sequence is TGTGCCAGCAGCTCCGGGACTAGCGGCTGGGAGCAGTTCTTC. The full variable domain, with the rest looked up from reference TRBV11-3 and TRBJ2-1, is EAGVVQSPRYKIIEKKQPVAFWCNPISGHNTLYWYLQNLGQGPELLIRYENEEAVDDSQLPKDRFSAERLKGVDSTLKIQPAELGDSAVYLCASSSGTSGWEQFFGPGTRLTVL.

J is TRBJ2-7 and V is TRBV28, with TRBD2 matching over 7 bases. V dropped 10 bases and J dropped 2; count of bases not matched to a gene: 11. CDR3 size: 14 residues. CDR1 and CDR2 (germline): MDHEN, SYDVKM. CDR3 amino acids: CATTDSGRAYEQYF. DNA of the CDR3: TGTGCCACCACCGATAGCGGGCGAGCCTACGAGCAGTACTTC.

Points on this clone: This specimen includes other DNA sequences encoding the same CDR3. The chain couples TRBV7-8 to TRBJ2-1; D gene unclear. V was pared by 2 bases and J by 5 bases, with 7 bases between. Per the germline V gene, CDR1 is SGHVS and CDR2 is FQNEAQ. The CDR3 has 13 amino acids. CDR3 coding DNA: TGTGCCAGCAGCTTATATCGGGACAATGAGCAGTTCTTC. It is translated as CASSLYRDNEQFF. The full variable domain, completed using reference TRBV7-8 and TRBJ2-1, is GAGVSQSPRYKVAKRGQDVALRCDPISGHVSLFWYQQALGQGPEFLTYFQNEAQLDKSGLPSDRFFAERPEGSVSTLKIQRTQQEDSAVYLCASSLYRDNEQFFGPGTRLTVL.

Comments on this clone: At the DNA level, this CDR3 is encoded by other sequences in the same sample as well. The DNA of the CDR3 is TGTGCCTGGAGTGTAAGGGGGGATCAGCCCCAGCATTTT. It translates to CAWSVRGDQPQHF. The chain joins TRBV30 to TRBJ1-5, with a weak D call TRBD1 (6 bases). Germline CDR1 reads GTSNPN; CDR2 reads SVGIG (reference sequence). The CDR3 sequence is 13 residues long. V lost 0 bases, J lost 5 bases, and 8 bases lay in between. The full variable domain, completed using reference TRBV30 and TRBJ1-5, is SQTIHQWPATLVQPVGSPLSLECTVEGTSNPNLYWYRQAAGRGLQLLFYSVGIGQISSEVPQNLSASRPQDRQFILSSKKLLLSDSGFYLCAWSVRGDQPQHFGDGTRLSIL.

The V and J genes are TRBV5-1 and TRBJ1-3; D is unresolved. V lost 0 bases to trimming and J lost 3 bases, with 4 bases between them. This CDR3 has 13 amino acids. Germline CDR1 is SGHRS and CDR2 is YFSETQ. CDR3 protein: CASSLAVGNTIYF. Here the CDR3 DNA reads TGCGCCAGCAGCTTGGCCGTTGGAAACACCATATATTTT.

The chain combines TRBV5-1 with TRBJ2-1; tentative D call: TRBD1 (5 bases). Trimming removed 2 bases from V and 5 bases from J, with 14 bases in between. Germline CDR1 and CDR2: SGHRS and YFSETQ. CDR3 length: 15 residues. This CDR3 is CASSLGQGWDNEQFF. CDR3 coding DNA: TGCGCCAGCAGCTTAGGGCAGGGCTGGGACAATGAGCAGTTCTTC.

This clone was counted only a few times. The chain combines TRBV5-1 with TRBJ1-1; D might be TRBD1 (5 bases). Germline CDR1 is SGHRS and CDR2 is YFSETQ. This CDR3 is built from 15 residues. Deletions cut 1 base from V and 1 base from J, with 11 bases between. CDR3 in amino acids: CASSLPGRTNTEAFF. CDR3 nucleotides: TGCGCCAGCAGCTTGCCGGGACGCACGAACACTGAAGCTTTCTTT.

The V gene is TRBV25-1, the J gene TRBJ1-4; possibly TRBD1 for D (5 bases). This CDR3 contains 14 residues. Germline CDR1 MGHDK, CDR2 SYGVNS. Trimming took off 4 bases at V and 8 bases at J, with 14 bases between the two ends. The CDR3 DNA reads TGTGCCAGCAGTGGGGGGGACGGTGGCGAAAAACTGTTTTTT. Translated: CASSGGDGGEKLFF.

This chain joins TRBV10-1 and TRBJ2-4, with unresolved D. Per the germline V gene, CDR1 is WNHNN and CDR2 is SYGVQD (reference sequence). The CDR3 runs 15 residues. Trimming took off 2 bases at V and 8 bases at J, with 16 bases between the two ends. The CDR3 nucleotides are TGCGCCAGCAGTGAGCAAAGAGTCCCTGGGCACATTCAGTACTTC. Encoded protein: CASSEQRVPGHIQYF.

This rearrangement joins TRBV28 to TRBJ2-6; TRBD1 might be the D (5 bases). From germline, CDR1 is MDHEN and CDR2 SYDVKM. The ends were cut back, 2 bases at V and 2 bases at J, with 10 bases in the middle. This CDR3 is 16 amino acids long. The CDR3 DNA is TGTGCCAGCAGTTTAACCGACAGTACTGGGGCCAACGTCCTGACTTTC. It is translated as CASSLTDSTGANVLTF.

The rearrangement uses TRBV10-3 and TRBJ2-1; tentative D call: TRBD1 (6 bases). The CDR3 totals 13 residues. Germline V lookup: CDR1 ENHRY, CDR2 SYGVKD. Trimming pared 7 bases from V and 4 bases from J, leaving 11 bases between. CDR3 nucleotides: TGTGCCATCAAGGACCAGGGGTACAATGAGCAGTTCTTC. The encoded protein is CAIKDQGYNEQFF.

V is TRBV6-5 and J is TRBJ2-7, with TRBD2 identical over 9 bases. Germline CDR1 MNHEY, CDR2 SVGAGI. V shed 4 bases, J shed 2 bases, and the junction held 9 bases outside the gene matches. The CDR3 sequence is 16 residues long. In DNA, the CDR3 is TGTGCCAGCAGTTCCCCGGCGCAGCGGGGGGCCTACGAGCAGTACTTC. It is translated as CASSSPAQRGAYEQYF.

The chain combines TRBV7-2 with TRBJ2-1; 12 bases match TRBD2. V was pared by 5 bases and J by 7 bases, with 6 bases of the junction left unmatched. The CDR3 has 15 residues. Looked up from germline, CDR1 is SGHTA and CDR2 is FQGNSA. In DNA form, the CDR3 reads TGTGCCAGCAGCGAACTAGCGGGAGGTCCTAATGAGCAGTTCTTC. Amino acid sequence: CASSELAGGPNEQFF.

V and J are TRBV6-1 and TRBJ2-7; D might be TRBD1 or TRBD2, each matching 5 bases. This CDR3 comprises 16 residues. Per the germline V gene, CDR1 is MNHNS and CDR2 is SASEGT. The germline V and J ends were trimmed by 4 bases and 2 bases, with 18 bases remaining between them. CDR3 amino acids: CASSVIGAGSTYEQYF. CDR3 in DNA: TGTGCCAGCAGTGTGATCGGGGCGGGCAGTACCTACGAGCAGTACTTC.